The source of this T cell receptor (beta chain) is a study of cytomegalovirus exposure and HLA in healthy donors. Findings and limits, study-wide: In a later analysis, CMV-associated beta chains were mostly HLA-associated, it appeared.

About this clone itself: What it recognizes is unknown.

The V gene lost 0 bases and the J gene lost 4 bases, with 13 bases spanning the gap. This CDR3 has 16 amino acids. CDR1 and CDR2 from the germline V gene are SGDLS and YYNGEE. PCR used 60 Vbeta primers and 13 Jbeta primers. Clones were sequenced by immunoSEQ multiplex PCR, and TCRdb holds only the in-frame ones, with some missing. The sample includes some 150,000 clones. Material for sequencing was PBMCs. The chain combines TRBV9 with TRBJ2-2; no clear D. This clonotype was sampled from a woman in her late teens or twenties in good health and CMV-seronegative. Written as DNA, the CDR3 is TGTGCCAGCAGCGTAGAGTACAAGCGAAGCACCGGGGAGCTGTTTTTT. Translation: CASSVEYKRSTGELFF.